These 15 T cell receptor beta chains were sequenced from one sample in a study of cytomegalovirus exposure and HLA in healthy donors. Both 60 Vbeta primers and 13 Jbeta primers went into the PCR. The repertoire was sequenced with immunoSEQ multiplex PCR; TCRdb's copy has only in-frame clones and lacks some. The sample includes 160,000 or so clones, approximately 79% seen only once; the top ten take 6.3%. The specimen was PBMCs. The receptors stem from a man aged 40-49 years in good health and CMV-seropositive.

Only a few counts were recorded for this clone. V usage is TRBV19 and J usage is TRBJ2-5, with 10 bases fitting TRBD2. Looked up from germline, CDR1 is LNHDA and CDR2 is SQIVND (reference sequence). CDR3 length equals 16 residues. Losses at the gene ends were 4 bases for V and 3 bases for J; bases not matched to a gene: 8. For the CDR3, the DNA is TGTGCCAGTAGTAAGTGGGCTAGCGGGAGTGAAGAGACCCAGTACTTC. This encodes CASSKWASGSEETQYF. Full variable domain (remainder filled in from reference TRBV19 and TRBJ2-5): DGGITQSPKYLFRKEGQNVTLSCEQNLNHDAMYWYRQDPGQGLRLIYYSQIVNDFQKGDIAEGYSVSREKKESFPLTVTSAQKNPTAFYLCASSKWASGSEETQYFGPGTRLLVL.

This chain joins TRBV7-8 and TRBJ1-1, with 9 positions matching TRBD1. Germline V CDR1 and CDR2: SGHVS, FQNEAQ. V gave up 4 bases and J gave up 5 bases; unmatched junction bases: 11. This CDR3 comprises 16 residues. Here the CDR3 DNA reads TGTGCCAGCAGCTCTCGCCCCGGGACAGGGCTGACTGAAGCTTTCTTT. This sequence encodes CASSSRPGTGLTEAFF. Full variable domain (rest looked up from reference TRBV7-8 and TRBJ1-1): GAGVSQSPRYKVAKRGQDVALRCDPISGHVSLFWYQQALGQGPEFLTYFQNEAQLDKSGLPSDRFFAERPEGSVSTLKIQRTQQEDSAVYLCASSSRPGTGLTEAFFGQGTRLTVV.

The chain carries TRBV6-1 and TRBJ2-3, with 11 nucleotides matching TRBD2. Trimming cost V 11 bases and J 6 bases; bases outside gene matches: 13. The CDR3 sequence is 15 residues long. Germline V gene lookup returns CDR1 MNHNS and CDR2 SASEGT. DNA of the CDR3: TGTGCCGTCCGGCCGGGACTAGCGGACCAGGATACGCAGTATTTT. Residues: CAVRPGLADQDTQYF.

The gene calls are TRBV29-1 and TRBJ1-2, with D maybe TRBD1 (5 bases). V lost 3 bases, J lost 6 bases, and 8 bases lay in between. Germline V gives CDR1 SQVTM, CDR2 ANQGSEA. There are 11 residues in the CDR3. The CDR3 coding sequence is TGCAGCGTTGAGGGGGGGGATGGCTACACCTTC. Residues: CSVEGGDGYTF.

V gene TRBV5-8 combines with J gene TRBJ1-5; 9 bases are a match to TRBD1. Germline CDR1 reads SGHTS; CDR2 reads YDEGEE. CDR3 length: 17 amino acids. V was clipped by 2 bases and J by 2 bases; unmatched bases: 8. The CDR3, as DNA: TGTGCCAGCAGCTTAGGACAGGGGCAGGTCGGCAATCAGCCCCAGCATTTT. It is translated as CASSLGQGQVGNQPQHF.

DNA of the CDR3: TGTGCCAGCAGCATAGGGACTACTAGCACAGATACGCAGTATTTT. Translated, it gives CASSIGTTSTDTQYF. This chain joins TRBV7-3 and TRBJ2-3, with 7 bases identical to TRBD2. Germline V gives CDR1 SGHTA, CDR2 FQGTGA. This CDR3 spans 15 amino acids. V trimming: 5 bases; J trimming: 0 bases; junction bases outside the gene matches: 5.

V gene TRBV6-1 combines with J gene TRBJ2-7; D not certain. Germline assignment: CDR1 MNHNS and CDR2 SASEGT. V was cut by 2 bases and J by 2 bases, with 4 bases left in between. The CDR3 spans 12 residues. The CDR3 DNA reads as TGTGCCAGCAGTGAACTTGCCTACGAGCAGTACTTC. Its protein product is CASSELAYEQYF.

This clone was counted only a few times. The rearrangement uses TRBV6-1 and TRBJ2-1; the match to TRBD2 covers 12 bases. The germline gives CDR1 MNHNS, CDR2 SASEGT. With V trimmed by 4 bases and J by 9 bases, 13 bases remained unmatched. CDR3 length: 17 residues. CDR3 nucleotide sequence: TGTGCCAGCAGTGCGCGGATTCTAGCGGGAGGGGTCGGTGAGCAGTTCTTC. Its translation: CASSARILAGGVGEQFF.

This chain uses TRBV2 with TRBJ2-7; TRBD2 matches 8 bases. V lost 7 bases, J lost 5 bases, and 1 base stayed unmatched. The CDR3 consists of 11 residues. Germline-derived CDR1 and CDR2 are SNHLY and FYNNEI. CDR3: CASTRGDEQYF. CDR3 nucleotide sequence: TGTGCCAGCACGCGGGGGGACGAGCAGTACTTC.

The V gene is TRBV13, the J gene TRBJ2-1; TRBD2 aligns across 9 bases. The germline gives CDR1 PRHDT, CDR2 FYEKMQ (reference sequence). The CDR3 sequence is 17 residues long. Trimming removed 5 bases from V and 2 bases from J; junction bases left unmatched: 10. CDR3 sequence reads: CASSPPPKREAYNEQFF. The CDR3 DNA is TGTGCCAGCAGCCCCCCCCCTAAGCGGGAGGCCTACAATGAGCAGTTCTTC. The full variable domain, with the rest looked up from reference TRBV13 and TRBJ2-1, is AAGVIQSPRHLIKEKRETATLKCYPIPRHDTVYWYQQGPGQDPQFLISFYEKMQSDKGSIPDRFSAQQFSDYHSELNMSSLELGDSALYFCASSPPPKREAYNEQFFGPGTRLTVL.

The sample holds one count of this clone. The CDR3, as DNA: TGTGCCAGCAGCATACGACTAGCGGGGTCCTACGAGCAGTACTTC. Encoded protein: CASSIRLAGSYEQYF. The V gene is TRBV7-2, the J gene TRBJ2-7; 11 bases match TRBD2. CDR1 is SGHTA, CDR2 FQGNSA, per germline. The CDR3 runs 15 residues. The junction had 4 bases not matched to a gene; V was cut back by 5 bases and J by 1 base. The full variable domain, its missing parts supplied by reference TRBV7-2 and TRBJ2-7, is GAGVSQSPSNKVTEKGKDVELRCDPISGHTALYWYRQSLGQGLEFLIYFQGNSAPDKSGLPSDRFSAERTGGSVSTLTIQRTQQEDSAVYLCASSIRLAGSYEQYFGPGTRLTVT.

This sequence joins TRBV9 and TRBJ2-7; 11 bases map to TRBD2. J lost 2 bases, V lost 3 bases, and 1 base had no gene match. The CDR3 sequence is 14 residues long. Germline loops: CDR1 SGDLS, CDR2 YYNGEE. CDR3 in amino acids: CASSGGLAAYEQYF. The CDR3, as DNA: TGTGCCAGCAGCGGGGGACTAGCGGCCTACGAGCAGTACTTC.

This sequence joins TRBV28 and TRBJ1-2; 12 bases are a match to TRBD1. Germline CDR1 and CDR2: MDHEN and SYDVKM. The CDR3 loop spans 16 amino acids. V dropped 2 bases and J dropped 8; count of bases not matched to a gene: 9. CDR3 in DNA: TGTGCCAGCAGTTTAGGGACAGGGGGCGGTTTAAGGGGCTACACCTTC. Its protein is CASSLGTGGGLRGYTF.

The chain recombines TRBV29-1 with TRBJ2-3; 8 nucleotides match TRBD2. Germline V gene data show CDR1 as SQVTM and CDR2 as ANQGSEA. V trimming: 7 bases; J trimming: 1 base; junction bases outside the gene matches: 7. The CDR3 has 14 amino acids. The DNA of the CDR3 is TGCAGCGCGACGGCGGGAGGACGCACAGATACGCAGTATTTT. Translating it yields CSATAGGRTDTQYF.

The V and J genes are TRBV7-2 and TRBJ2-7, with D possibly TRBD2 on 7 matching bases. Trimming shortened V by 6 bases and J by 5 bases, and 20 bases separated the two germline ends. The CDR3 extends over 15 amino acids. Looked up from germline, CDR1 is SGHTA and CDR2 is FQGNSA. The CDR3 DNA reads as TGTGCCAGCAGGGGAGGGAGGGGGGGCGTCCACGAGCAGTACTTC. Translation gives CASRGGRGGVHEQYF.